Listed below are T cell receptor beta chains from one sample, sequenced in a study of graft-versus-host responses after intestinal transplantation. Their recognized antigens are unknown. Sequenced by immunoSEQ multiplex PCR; TCRdb stores in-frame clones only, minus some. The repertoire holds 90,000 to 130,000 clones, with 85% to 95% as singletons. The sequencing used unstimulated CD8+ T cells sorted from spleen or lymph node cells, collected before transplant. The receptors derive from a human donor who was the organ donor for an intestinal transplant. Both conserved end residues are part of each CDR3. D genes are given only for firm matches. The size of a clone is reported for some rows only, either as once, few or many, or as a class for expanded clones.

clone_size: NA; v_call: TRBV2; j_call: TRBJ2-4; d_call: NA; cdr3_length: 16; cdr3_aa: CASGRRGGAAKNIQYF; cdr3_nt: TGTGCCAGCGGTAGGCGTGGGGGGGCAGCCAAAAACATTCAGTACTTC
clone_size: NA; v_call: TRBV7-3; j_call: TRBJ1-5; d_call: NA; cdr3_length: 12; cdr3_aa: CASRLGNQPQHF; cdr3_nt: TGTGCCAGCAGGCTGGGCAATCAGCCCCAGCATTTT
clone_size: NA; v_call: TRBV7-8; j_call: TRBJ1-4; d_call: NA; cdr3_length: 18; cdr3_aa: CASSPIPGLGTTNEKLFF; cdr3_nt: TGTGCCAGCAGTCCTATCCCGGGGTTGGGGACGACTAATGAAAAACTGTTTTTT
clone_size: NA; v_call: TRBV29-1; j_call: TRBJ1-2; d_call: TRBD1; cdr3_length: 14; cdr3_aa: CSVAGQGENYGYTF; cdr3_nt: TGCAGCGTTGCCGGACAGGGGGAGAACTATGGCTACACCTTC
clone_size: NA; v_call: TRBV7-9; j_call: TRBJ2-3; d_call: NA; cdr3_length: 13; cdr3_aa: CASSFPYTDTQYF; cdr3_nt: TGTGCCAGCAGCTTTCCTTATACAGATACGCAGTATTTT
clone_size: NA; v_call: TRBV7-2; j_call: TRBJ2-7; d_call: TRBD1; cdr3_length: 17; cdr3_aa: CASSLRYRTGASYEQYF; cdr3_nt: TGTGCCAGCAGCTTAAGATATAGGACAGGGGCCTCCTACGAGCAGTACTTC
clone_size: NA; v_call: TRBV11-2; j_call: TRBJ2-3; d_call: TRBD2; cdr3_length: 16; cdr3_aa: CASSFYGRAFTDTQYF; cdr3_nt: TGTGCCAGCAGCTTCTACGGGAGGGCCTTCACAGATACGCAGTATTTT
clone_size: NA; v_call: TRBV28; j_call: TRBJ2-2; d_call: TRBD1; cdr3_length: 17; cdr3_aa: CASRSSGTGTNTGELFF; cdr3_nt: TGTGCCAGCAGGTCCTCCGGGACAGGAACCAACACCGGGGAGCTGTTTTTT
clone_size: NA; v_call: TRBV4-3; j_call: TRBJ1-2; d_call: NA; cdr3_length: 15; cdr3_aa: CASSQVQATNYGYTF; cdr3_nt: TGCGCCAGCAGCCAAGTACAGGCGACTAACTATGGCTACACCTTC
clone_size: NA; v_call: TRBV18; j_call: TRBJ2-3; d_call: NA; cdr3_length: 15; cdr3_aa: CASSPGRTSTDTQYF; cdr3_nt: TGTGCCAGCTCACCTGGAAGGACTAGCACAGATACGCAGTATTTT
clone_size: NA; v_call: TRBV6-5; j_call: TRBJ2-7; d_call: TRBD2; cdr3_length: 14; cdr3_aa: CASRVAGGSYEQYF; cdr3_nt: TGTGCCAGCAGGGTAGCGGGGGGTTCCTACGAGCAGTACTTC
clone_size: NA; v_call: TRBV4-1; j_call: TRBJ1-2; d_call: NA; cdr3_length: 15; cdr3_aa: CASSQVSGQNYGYTF; cdr3_nt: TGCGCCAGCAGCCAAGTTTCCGGGCAGAACTATGGCTACACCTTC
clone_size: NA; v_call: TRBV27; j_call: TRBJ1-1; d_call: NA; cdr3_length: 13; cdr3_aa: CASRKRLITEAFF; cdr3_nt: TGTGCCAGCAGAAAACGATTAATAACTGAAGCTTTCTTT
clone_size: once; v_call: TRBV5-4; j_call: TRBJ2-1; d_call: TRBD2; cdr3_length: 16; cdr3_aa: CASSGTSGSSYNEQFF; cdr3_nt: TGTGCCAGCAGCGGTACTAGCGGGAGCTCCTACAATGAGCAGTTCTTC
clone_size: NA; v_call: TRBV29-1; j_call: TRBJ2-1; d_call: TRBD2; cdr3_length: 15; cdr3_aa: CSVEVGRDYYNEQFF; cdr3_nt: TGCAGCGTTGAAGTGGGGCGGGACTACTACAATGAGCAGTTCTTC
clone_size: NA; v_call: TRBV6-1; j_call: TRBJ2-7; d_call: TRBD1; cdr3_length: 14; cdr3_aa: CASNEGTGWGEQYF; cdr3_nt: TGTGCCAGCAACGAAGGGACAGGGTGGGGCGAGCAGTACTTC
clone_size: NA; v_call: TRBV2; j_call: TRBJ1-1; d_call: NA; cdr3_length: 18; cdr3_aa: CATHRRGSGGPMNTEAFF; cdr3_nt: TGTGCCACCCACCGTCGGGGTTCGGGGGGACCCATGAACACTGAAGCTTTCTTT
clone_size: NA; v_call: TRBV7-6; j_call: TRBJ2-5; d_call: TRBD2; cdr3_length: 14; cdr3_aa: CATQARPGLEAQYF; cdr3_nt: TGTGCCACCCAAGCCCGACCGGGACTAGAGGCCCAGTACTTC
clone_size: NA; v_call: TRBV28; j_call: TRBJ2-7; d_call: TRBD2; cdr3_length: 17; cdr3_aa: CASSLNPRTSGTYEQYF; cdr3_nt: TGTGCCAGCAGTTTGAACCCTCGTACTAGCGGGACCTACGAGCAGTACTTC
clone_size: NA; v_call: TRBV27; j_call: TRBJ2-7; d_call: NA; cdr3_length: 15; cdr3_aa: CASSWWGSRPYEQYF; cdr3_nt: TGTGCCAGCAGCTGGTGGGGCAGCAGACCCTACGAGCAGTACTTC
clone_size: once; v_call: TRBV6-6; j_call: TRBJ1-1; d_call: TRBD1; cdr3_length: 13; cdr3_aa: CASTVGQGTEAFF; cdr3_nt: TGTGCCAGCACCGTCGGACAGGGCACTGAAGCTTTCTTT
clone_size: NA; v_call: TRBV27; j_call: TRBJ2-7; d_call: NA; cdr3_length: 13; cdr3_aa: CASMIQGSYEQYF; cdr3_nt: TGTGCCAGTATGATACAGGGATCCTACGAGCAGTACTTC
clone_size: once; v_call: TRBV28; j_call: TRBJ1-2; d_call: NA; cdr3_length: 15; cdr3_aa: CASSLNYYPNYGYTF; cdr3_nt: TGTGCCAGCAGCTTAAACTACTACCCTAACTATGGCTACACCTTC
clone_size: NA; v_call: TRBV6-1; j_call: TRBJ2-7; d_call: NA; cdr3_length: 15; cdr3_aa: CASTTLGTGNYEQYF; cdr3_nt: TGTGCCAGCACCACCCTGGGTACAGGGAACTACGAGCAGTACTTC
clone_size: NA; v_call: TRBV9; j_call: TRBJ2-7; d_call: NA; cdr3_length: 14; cdr3_aa: CASSVGAVGYEQYF; cdr3_nt: TGTGCCAGCAGCGTAGGGGCTGTAGGCTACGAGCAGTACTTC
clone_size: NA; v_call: TRBV28; j_call: TRBJ1-2; d_call: TRBD1; cdr3_length: 19; cdr3_aa: CASSLDLTGGLDNNYGYTF; cdr3_nt: TGTGCCAGCAGTTTAGACCTTACAGGGGGCCTAGATAATAACTATGGCTACACCTTC
clone_size: NA; v_call: TRBV7-9; j_call: TRBJ1-1; d_call: NA; cdr3_length: 15; cdr3_aa: CASRPPPWTRREAFF; cdr3_nt: TGTGCCAGCAGGCCTCCCCCGTGGACGCGTAGGGAAGCTTTCTTT
clone_size: NA; v_call: TRBV11-1; j_call: TRBJ2-4; d_call: TRBD1; cdr3_length: 16; cdr3_aa: CASSLGLEGAGYIQYF; cdr3_nt: TGTGCCAGCAGCTTAGGACTTGAGGGGGCAGGATACATTCAGTACTTC
clone_size: NA; v_call: TRBV5-4; j_call: TRBJ2-3; d_call: NA; cdr3_length: 15; cdr3_aa: CASSLGGVYTDTQYF; cdr3_nt: TGTGCCAGCAGCTTGGGAGGTGTCTACACAGATACGCAGTATTTT
clone_size: NA; v_call: TRBV7-8; j_call: TRBJ2-5; d_call: TRBD2; cdr3_length: 17; cdr3_aa: CASSPGLAGGPGETQYF; cdr3_nt: TGTGCCAGCAGCCCCGGACTAGCGGGAGGGCCGGGTGAGACCCAGTACTTC
clone_size: once; v_call: TRBV4-3; j_call: TRBJ2-7; d_call: NA; cdr3_length: 15; cdr3_aa: CASSQEADSLYEQYF; cdr3_nt: TGCGCCAGCAGCCAAGAGGCAGACAGCCTCTACGAGCAGTACTTC
clone_size: NA; v_call: TRBV9; j_call: TRBJ2-7; d_call: NA; cdr3_length: 14; cdr3_aa: CASSVAPGNYEQYF; cdr3_nt: TGTGCCAGCAGCGTAGCACCCGGGAACTACGAGCAGTACTTC
clone_size: once; v_call: TRBV5-1; j_call: TRBJ1-4; d_call: NA; cdr3_length: 16; cdr3_aa: CASSLGTVATNEKLFF; cdr3_nt: TGCGCCAGCAGCTTGGGGACAGTTGCAACTAATGAAAAACTGTTTTTT
clone_size: NA; v_call: TRBV7-6; j_call: TRBJ2-2; d_call: NA; cdr3_length: 15; cdr3_aa: CASSELGPDTGELFF; cdr3_nt: TGTGCCAGCAGCGAATTGGGACCTGACACCGGGGAGCTGTTTTTT
clone_size: NA; v_call: TRBV19; j_call: TRBJ2-7; d_call: TRBD2; cdr3_length: 14; cdr3_aa: CASSPSGSSYEQYF; cdr3_nt: TGTGCCAGTAGTCCTAGCGGGAGTTCGTACGAGCAGTACTTC
clone_size: NA; v_call: TRBV11-2; j_call: TRBJ2-7; d_call: TRBD1; cdr3_length: 16; cdr3_aa: CASSFGRSGQGGEQYF; cdr3_nt: TGTGCCAGCAGCTTCGGGAGGTCGGGACAGGGTGGCGAGCAGTACTTC
clone_size: NA; v_call: TRBV28; j_call: TRBJ2-7; d_call: TRBD2; cdr3_length: 19; cdr3_aa: CASRVEANGLAGVPSEQYF; cdr3_nt: TGTGCCAGCAGGGTAGAGGCCAACGGACTAGCGGGAGTCCCCTCCGAGCAGTACTTC
clone_size: NA; v_call: TRBV7-6; j_call: TRBJ1-2; d_call: NA; cdr3_length: 18; cdr3_aa: CASSLEDSGIGANYGYTF; cdr3_nt: TGTGCCAGCAGCTTAGAAGACAGTGGCATTGGGGCTAACTATGGCTACACCTTC
clone_size: NA; v_call: TRBV28; j_call: TRBJ2-1; d_call: NA; cdr3_length: 13; cdr3_aa: CASSEGSYNEQFF; cdr3_nt: TGTGCCAGCAGCGAGGGCTCCTACAATGAGCAGTTCTTC
clone_size: NA; v_call: TRBV19; j_call: TRBJ1-3; d_call: NA; cdr3_length: 13; cdr3_aa: CASSMGSRNTIYF; cdr3_nt: TGTGCCAGTAGTATGGGGAGTAGAAACACCATATATTTT